This TCR beta chain was sequenced in a study of T cell responses to AZD1222 COVID-19 vaccine. Across the whole study: Doses given second, at about 4 or about 12 weeks, were pooled. Study-level results: In all cases, repertoires were sampled only after the peak T cell response. Vaccine-related CD4 TCRs covered spike, predominating at 160-218 and 743-854.

Comments on this clone: Its antigen is undetermined.

Sequencing used immunoSEQ multiplex PCR; TCRdb keeps in-frame clones, though not all of them. The table shows 60,000 to 75,000 clones, with approximately 82% occurring only once. The clonotype was recovered from an adult in good health. Sample: peripheral blood, taken on day 0 of AZD1222 vaccination.

The CDR3 is CASSLNRVQPQHF. CDR3 nucleotide sequence: TGTGCCAGCAGCTTAAACAGGGTTCAGCCCCAGCATTTT. The V and J genes are TRBV7-8 and TRBJ1-5; possible D gene TRBD1, 6 bases. Germline V CDR1 and CDR2: SGHVS, FQNEAQ. This CDR3 contains 13 residues. Trimming stripped 2 bases from V and 6 bases from J, with 8 bases between.